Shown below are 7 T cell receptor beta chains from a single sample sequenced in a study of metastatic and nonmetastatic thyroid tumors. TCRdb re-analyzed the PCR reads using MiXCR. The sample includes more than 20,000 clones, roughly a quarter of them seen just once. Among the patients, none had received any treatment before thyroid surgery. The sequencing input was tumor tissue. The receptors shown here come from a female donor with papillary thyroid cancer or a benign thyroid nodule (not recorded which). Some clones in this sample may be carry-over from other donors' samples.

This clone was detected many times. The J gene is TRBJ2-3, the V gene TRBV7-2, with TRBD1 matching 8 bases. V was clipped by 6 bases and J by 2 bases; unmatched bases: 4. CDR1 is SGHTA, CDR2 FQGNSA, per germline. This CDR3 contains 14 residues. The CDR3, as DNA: TGTGCCAGCAGACCCCAGGGGGCCACAGATACGCAGTATTTT. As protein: CASRPQGATDTQYF.

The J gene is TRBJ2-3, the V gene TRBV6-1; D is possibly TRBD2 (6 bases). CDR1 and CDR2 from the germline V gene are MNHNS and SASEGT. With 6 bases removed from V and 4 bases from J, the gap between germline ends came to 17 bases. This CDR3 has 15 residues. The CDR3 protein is CASSPDSGGPDTQYF. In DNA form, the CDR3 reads TGTGCCAGCAGCCCCGACTCCGGGGGACCAGATACGCAGTATTTT.

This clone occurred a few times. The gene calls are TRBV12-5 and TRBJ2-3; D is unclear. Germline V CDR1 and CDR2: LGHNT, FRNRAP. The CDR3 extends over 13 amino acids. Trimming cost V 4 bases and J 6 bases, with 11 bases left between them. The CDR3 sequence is CASGCNLGDTQYF. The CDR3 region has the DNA TGTGCTAGTGGTTGTAACCTAGGTGATACGCAGTATTTT.

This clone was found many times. The CDR3 region has the DNA TGTGCCAGTAGTATAGCCAGCGGGGGGGCCGGAGTCTACAATGAGCAGTTCTTC. This sequence encodes CASSIASGGAGVYNEQFF. The gene calls are TRBV19 and TRBJ2-1, with 10 bases lining up with TRBD2. The CDR3 has 18 residues. V trimming: 1 base; J trimming: 3 bases; junction bases outside the gene matches: 9. Germline V gives CDR1 LNHDA, CDR2 SQIVND (reference sequence).

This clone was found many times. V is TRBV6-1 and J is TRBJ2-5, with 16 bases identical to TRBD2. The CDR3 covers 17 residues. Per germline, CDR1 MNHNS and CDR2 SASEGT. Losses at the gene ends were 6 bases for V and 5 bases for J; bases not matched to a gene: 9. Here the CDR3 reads CASRGTSGGAAWETQYF. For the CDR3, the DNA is TGTGCCAGCAGAGGGACTAGCGGGGGGGCCGCATGGGAGACCCAGTACTTC.

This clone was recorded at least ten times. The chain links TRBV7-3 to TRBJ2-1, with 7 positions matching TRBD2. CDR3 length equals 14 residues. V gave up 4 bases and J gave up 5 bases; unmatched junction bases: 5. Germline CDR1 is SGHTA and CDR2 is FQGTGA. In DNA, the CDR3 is TGTGCCAGCAGCTCACCGGGACTACACAATGAGCAGTTCTTC. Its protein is CASSSPGLHNEQFF.

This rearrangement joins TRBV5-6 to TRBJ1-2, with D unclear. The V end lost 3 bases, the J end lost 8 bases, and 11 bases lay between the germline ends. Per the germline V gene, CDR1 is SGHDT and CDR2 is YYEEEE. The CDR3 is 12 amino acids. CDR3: CASSSNPSGYTF. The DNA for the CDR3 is TGTGCCAGCAGCTCGAACCCCTCCGGCTACACCTTC.